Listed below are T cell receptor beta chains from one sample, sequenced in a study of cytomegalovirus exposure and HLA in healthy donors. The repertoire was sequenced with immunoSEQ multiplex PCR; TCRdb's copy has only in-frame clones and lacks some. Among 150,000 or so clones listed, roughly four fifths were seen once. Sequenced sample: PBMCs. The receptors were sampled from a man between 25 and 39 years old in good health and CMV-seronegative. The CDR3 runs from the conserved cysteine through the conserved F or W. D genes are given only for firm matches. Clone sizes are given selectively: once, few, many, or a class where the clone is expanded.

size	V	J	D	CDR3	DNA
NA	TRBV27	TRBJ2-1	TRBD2	CASSLPSGDNEQFF	TGTGCCAGCAGTTTACCTAGCGGGGACAATGAGCAGTTCTTC
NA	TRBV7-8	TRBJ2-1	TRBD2	CASSLAGGGSYNEQFF	TGTGCCAGCAGTCTAGCGGGGGGAGGCTCCTACAATGAGCAGTTCTTC
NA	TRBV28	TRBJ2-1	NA	CASSPYQGRQGPYNEQFF	TGTGCCAGCAGTCCGTACCAGGGTCGGCAGGGGCCCTACAATGAGCAGTTCTTC
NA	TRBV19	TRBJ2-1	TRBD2	CASSIRRGEDNEQFF	TGTGCCAGTAGTATACGGCGGGGGGAGGACAATGAGCAGTTCTTC
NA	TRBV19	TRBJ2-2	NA	CASEGQNTGELFF	TGTGCCAGTGAGGGACAGAACACCGGGGAGCTGTTTTTT
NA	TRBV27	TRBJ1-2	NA	CASSMHREGGYTF	TGTGCCAGCAGTATGCACAGGGAGGGCGGCTACACCTTC
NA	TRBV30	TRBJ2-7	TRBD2	CAWRGASGLQQYF	TGTGCCTGGAGGGGGGCTAGCGGGCTCCAGCAGTACTTC
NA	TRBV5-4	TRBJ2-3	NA	CASRLRGGADTQYF	TGTGCCAGCAGGTTGCGGGGAGGCGCAGATACGCAGTATTTT
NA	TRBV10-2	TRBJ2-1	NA	CASSGGNEQFF	TGCGCCAGCAGTGGAGGTAATGAGCAGTTCTTC
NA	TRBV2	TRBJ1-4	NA	CASSLGTVNEKLFF	TGTGCCAGCAGTCTCGGAACAGTTAATGAAAAACTGTTTTTT
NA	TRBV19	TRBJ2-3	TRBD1	CASSRTGRTDTQYF	TGTGCCAGTAGCCGGACAGGGCGGACAGATACGCAGTATTTT
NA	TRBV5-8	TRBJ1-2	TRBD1	CARSRDSNYGYTF	TGTGCCAGGTCCCGGGACAGCAACTATGGCTACACCTTC
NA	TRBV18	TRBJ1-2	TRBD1	CASSPGQGDKIDGYTF	TGTGCCAGCTCACCGGGACAGGGAGATAAGATCGATGGCTACACCTTC
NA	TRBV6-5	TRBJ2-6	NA	CASSLASGANVLTF	TGTGCCAGCAGTTTAGCTTCTGGGGCCAACGTCCTGACTTTC
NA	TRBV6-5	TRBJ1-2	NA	CATLTGGFGGYTF	TGTGCCACGCTTACGGGGGGATTTGGTGGCTACACCTTC
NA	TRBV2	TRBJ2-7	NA	CASSERHYEQYF	TGTGCCAGCAGTGAAAGACACTACGAGCAGTACTTC
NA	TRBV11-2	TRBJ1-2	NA	CATTSNTFGGYTF	TGTGCCACCACGTCGAACACCTTCGGGGGCTACACCTTC
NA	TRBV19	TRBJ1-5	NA	CASSPRGGGGNQPQHF	TGTGCCAGTAGTCCCCGGGGGGGAGGAGGCAATCAGCCCCAGCATTTT
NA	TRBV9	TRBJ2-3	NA	CASGTGTLTDTQYF	TGTGCCAGCGGAACCGGGACACTCACAGATACGCAGTATTTT
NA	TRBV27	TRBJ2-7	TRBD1	CASSPGTGKYEQYF	TGTGCCAGCAGTCCGGGGACAGGGAAATACGAGCAGTACTTC
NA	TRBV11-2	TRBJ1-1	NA	CASRSGQLNTEAFF	TGTGCCAGCAGAAGCGGTCAGTTGAACACTGAAGCTTTCTTT
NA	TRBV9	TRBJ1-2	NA	CASSVVATDMGYGYTF	TGTGCCAGCAGCGTAGTGGCCACAGATATGGGCTATGGCTACACCTTC
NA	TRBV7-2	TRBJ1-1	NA	CASSRAGREAFF	TGTGCCAGCAGTAGGGCGGGTAGGGAAGCTTTCTTT
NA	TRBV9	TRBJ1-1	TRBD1	CASSVGGQGAKAFF	TGTGCCAGCAGCGTAGGGGGACAGGGGGCGAAAGCTTTCTTT
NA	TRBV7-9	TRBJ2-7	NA	CASSLRGGGNEQYF	TGTGCCAGCAGCTTGCGCGGAGGGGGCAACGAGCAGTACTTC
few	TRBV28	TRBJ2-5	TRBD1	CASSSPGQQETQYF	TGTGCCAGCAGTTCGCCGGGACAGCAAGAGACCCAGTACTTC
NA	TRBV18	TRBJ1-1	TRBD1	CASSPGQGMAEAFF	TGTGCCAGCTCACCAGGACAGGGGATGGCTGAAGCTTTCTTT
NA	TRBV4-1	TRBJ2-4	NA	CASSHRAGLAKNIQYF	TGCGCCAGCAGCCACCGAGCAGGCCTAGCCAAAAACATTCAGTACTTC
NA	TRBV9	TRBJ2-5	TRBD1	CASSNRQGGTETQYF	TGTGCCAGCAGCAACCGACAGGGGGGCACAGAGACCCAGTACTTC